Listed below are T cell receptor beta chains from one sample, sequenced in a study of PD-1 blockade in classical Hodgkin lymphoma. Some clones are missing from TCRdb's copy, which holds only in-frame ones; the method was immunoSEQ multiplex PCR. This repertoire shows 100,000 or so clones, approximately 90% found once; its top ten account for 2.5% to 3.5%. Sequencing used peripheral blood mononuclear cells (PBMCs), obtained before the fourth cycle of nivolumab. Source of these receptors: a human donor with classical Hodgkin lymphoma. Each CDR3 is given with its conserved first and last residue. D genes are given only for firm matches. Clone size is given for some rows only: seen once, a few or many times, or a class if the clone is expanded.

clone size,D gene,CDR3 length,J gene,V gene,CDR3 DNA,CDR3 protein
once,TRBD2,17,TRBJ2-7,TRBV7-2,TGTGCCAGCAGCTTAGGTAGCGGGGGGGCGATTTCCTACGAGCAGTACTTC,CASSLGSGGAISYEQYF
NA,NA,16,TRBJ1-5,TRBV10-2,TGCGCCAGCAGTGAGTTCGGCGGACAGAGGAATCAGCCCCAGCATTTT,CASSEFGGQRNQPQHF
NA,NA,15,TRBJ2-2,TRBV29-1,TGCAGCGTTGAGGGGGGACGGGGAAACACCGGGGAGCTGTTTTTT,CSVEGGRGNTGELFF
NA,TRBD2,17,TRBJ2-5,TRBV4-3,TGCGCCAGCAGCCAAGTGGTAGCGGGGAGAATTCAAGAGACCCAGTACTTC,CASSQVVAGRIQETQYF
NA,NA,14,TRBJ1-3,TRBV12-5,TGTGCTAGTGGTATCGGGGGCTCTGGAAACACCATATATTTT,CASGIGGSGNTIYF
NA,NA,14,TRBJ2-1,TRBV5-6,TGTGCCAGCAGCTGGGCTAGCTCCTACAATGAGCAGTTCTTC,CASSWASSYNEQFF
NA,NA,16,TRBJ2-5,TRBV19,TGTGCCAGTAGTATAGATGGCCCCATAAGAATGGAGACCCAGTACTTC,CASSIDGPIRMETQYF
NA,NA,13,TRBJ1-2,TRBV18,TGTGCCAGCTCACCAAAGGAGAACTATGGCTACACCTTC,CASSPKENYGYTF
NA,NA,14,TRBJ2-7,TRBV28,TGTGCCAGCAGTTTCAGGGGACCCTCCTACGAGCAGTACTTC,CASSFRGPSYEQYF
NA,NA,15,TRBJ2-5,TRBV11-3,TGTGCCAGCAGCCGGGGCTCGGGGATACAAGAGACCCAGTACTTC,CASSRGSGIQETQYF
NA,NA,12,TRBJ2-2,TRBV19,TGTGCCAGTAACTACGGAGCCGGGGAGCTGTTTTTT,CASNYGAGELFF
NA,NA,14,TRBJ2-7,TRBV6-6,TGTGCCAGCAGCCCTCGGAGGGGTGGGTCTCTGCTCCTCTTC,CASSPRRGGSLLLF
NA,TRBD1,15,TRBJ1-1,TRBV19,TGTGCCAGTAGTTTAGACAGGGTGGCGTACACTGAAGCTTTCTTT,CASSLDRVAYTEAFF
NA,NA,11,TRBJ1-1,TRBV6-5,TGTGCCAGCAGGACGAGGGTCTCCTCTTTCTTT,CASRTRVSSFF
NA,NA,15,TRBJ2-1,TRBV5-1,TGCGCCAGCAGCTTTATAGGAACAGCTCAACTGGGGCAGTTCTTC,CASSFIGTAQLGQFF
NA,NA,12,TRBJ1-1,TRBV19,TGTGCCAGTAGTATAGACGGGCCTGAAGCTTTCTTT,CASSIDGPEAFF
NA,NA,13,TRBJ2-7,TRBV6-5,TGTGCCAGCATTTCAGCCCTCTCCTACGAGCAGTACTTC,CASISALSYEQYF
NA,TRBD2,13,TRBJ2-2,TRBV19,TGTGCCAGCAGACTAGCGGGGGGCGGGGAGCTGTTTTTT,CASRLAGGGELFF
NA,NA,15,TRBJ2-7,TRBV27,TGTGCCAGCAGGACCCCGAGGGTGGGTATCTACGAGCAGTACTTC,CASRTPRVGIYEQYF
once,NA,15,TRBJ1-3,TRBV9,TGTGCCAGCAGCGTAGCTACAGGCTCTGGAAACACCATATATTTT,CASSVATGSGNTIYF
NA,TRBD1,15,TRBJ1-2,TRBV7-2,TGTGCCAGCAGCCCCACCCGGGACAGGGCTGATGGCTACACCTTC,CASSPTRDRADGYTF
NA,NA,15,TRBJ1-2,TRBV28,TGTGCCAGCACCCTTGGGGGGTCACTATGGTATGGCTACACCTTC,CASTLGGSLWYGYTF
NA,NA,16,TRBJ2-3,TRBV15,TGTGCCACCAGCAGAGAGTTGCTGGCCGGGGAAAATACGCAGTATTTT,CATSRELLAGENTQYF
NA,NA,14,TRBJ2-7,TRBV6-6,TGTGCCAGCAGTTCTCCAGGGGGAGGGTACGAGCAGTACTTC,CASSSPGGGYEQYF
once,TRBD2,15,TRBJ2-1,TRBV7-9,TGTGCCAGCACCCCCCGGGCGGGGGACTACAATGAGCAGTTCTTC,CASTPRAGDYNEQFF
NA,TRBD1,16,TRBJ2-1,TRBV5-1,TGCGCCAGCAGCTTGGCTGCGGGACAGGGAAACAATGAGCAGTTCTTC,CASSLAAGQGNNEQFF
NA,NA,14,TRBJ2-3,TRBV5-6,TGTGCCAGCAGCTTGGGTGGCCTCACAGATACGCAGTATTTT,CASSLGGLTDTQYF
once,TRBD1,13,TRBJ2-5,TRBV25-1,TGTGCCAGCAGTGACAGGGGGTGGGAGACCCAGTACTTC,CASSDRGWETQYF
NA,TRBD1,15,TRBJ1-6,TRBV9,TGTGCCAGCAGCGTAGAGGGGACAGGGAATTCACCCCTCCACTTT,CASSVEGTGNSPLHF
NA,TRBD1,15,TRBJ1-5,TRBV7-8,TGTGCCAGCAGCCTTGGACAGGGAAGGGATCAGCCCCAGCATTTT,CASSLGQGRDQPQHF
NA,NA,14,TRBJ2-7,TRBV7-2,TGTGCCAGCAGCTTAGCGGGGGGCTCCTACGAGCAGTACTTC,CASSLAGGSYEQYF
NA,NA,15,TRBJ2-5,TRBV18,TGTGCCAGCTCACCTGGAACGACGTACCAAGAGACCCAGTACTTC,CASSPGTTYQETQYF
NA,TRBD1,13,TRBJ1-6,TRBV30,TGTGCCTGCGAGCAGGGGGCGTTTTCACCCCTCCACTTT,CACEQGAFSPLHF
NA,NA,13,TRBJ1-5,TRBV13,TGTGCCAGCAGCCGAGCAGGGAATCAGCCCCAGCATTTT,CASSRAGNQPQHF
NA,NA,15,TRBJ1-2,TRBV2,TGTGCCAGCAGTGAAGCGGTGCGGCTTGCTGGCGGCTACACCTTC,CASSEAVRLAGGYTF
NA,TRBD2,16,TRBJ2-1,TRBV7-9,TGTGCCAGCAGCCCGAGGAGCGGGACGGTCTACAATGAGCAGTTCTTC,CASSPRSGTVYNEQFF
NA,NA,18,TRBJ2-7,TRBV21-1,TGTGCCAGCAGCAAAGCGCGGATCTTAGAGAGCCCGACCTACGAGCAGTACTTC,CASSKARILESPTYEQYF
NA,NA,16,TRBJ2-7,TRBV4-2,TGTGCCAGCAGCCAAAGGGTCGGGCAGGGTGGCTACGAGCAGTACTTC,CASSQRVGQGGYEQYF
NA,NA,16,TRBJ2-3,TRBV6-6,TGTGCCAGCAGTTACTCGAGTGAGGGGGGAACAGATACGCAGTATTTT,CASSYSSEGGTDTQYF
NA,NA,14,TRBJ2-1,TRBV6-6,TGTGCCTGCAACTTCCGGGACGGCTACAATGAGCAGTTCTTC,CACNFRDGYNEQFF
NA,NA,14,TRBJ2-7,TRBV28,TGTGCCAGCAGGACATATCTATCCCCTTACGAGCAGTACTTC,CASRTYLSPYEQYF
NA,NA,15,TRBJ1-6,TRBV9,TGTGCCAGCAGCGTAGGAAACCTGAGGAATTCACCCCTCCACTTT,CASSVGNLRNSPLHF
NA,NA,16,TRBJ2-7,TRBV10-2,TGCGCCAGCAGGGCGGTGATGGGACACTCATCCTACGAGCAGTACTTC,CASRAVMGHSSYEQYF
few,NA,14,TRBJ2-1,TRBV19,TGTGCCAGTAGTACCGCGTTCTCCTACAATGAGCAGTTCTTC,CASSTAFSYNEQFF
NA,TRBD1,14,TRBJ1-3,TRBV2,TGTGCCAGCAGTCCCGGGACAGGGGTAAACACCATATATTTT,CASSPGTGVNTIYF
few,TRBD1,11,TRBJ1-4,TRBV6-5,TGTGCCAGCAAACAGGGGTTAAAACTGTTTTTT,CASKQGLKLFF
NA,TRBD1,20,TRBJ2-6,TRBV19,TGTGCCAGTAGTCTAAGGACAGGGTATCCCCGACGCTCTGGGGCCAACGTCCTGACTTTC,CASSLRTGYPRRSGANVLTF
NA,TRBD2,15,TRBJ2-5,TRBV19,TGTGCCAGTAGTGGGCCTAGCGGGGGCCAAGAGACCCAGTACTTC,CASSGPSGGQETQYF
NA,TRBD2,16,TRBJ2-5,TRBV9,TGTGCCAGCAGCGCAGCGACTAGCGGGGTTGGTGAGACCCAGTACTTC,CASSAATSGVGETQYF
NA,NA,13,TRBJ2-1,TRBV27,TGTGCCAGCAGTTTATCGGCCTACAATGAGCAGTTCTTC,CASSLSAYNEQFF
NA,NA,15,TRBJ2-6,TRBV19,TGTGCCAGTAGTATCATGGGTGCTGGGGCCAACGTCCTGACTTTC,CASSIMGAGANVLTF
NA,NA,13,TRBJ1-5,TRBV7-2,TGTGCCAGCAGCTCGAGGGGTCGCGAGCCCCAGCATTTT,CASSSRGREPQHF
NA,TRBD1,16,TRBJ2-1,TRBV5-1,TGCGCCAGCAGCTTGGGGGACAGATCCTCCTACAATGAGCAGTTCTTC,CASSLGDRSSYNEQFF
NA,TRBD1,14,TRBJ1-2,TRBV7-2,TGTGCCAGCAGGGACAGGGGAATAGCTATAGGCTACACCTTC,CASRDRGIAIGYTF
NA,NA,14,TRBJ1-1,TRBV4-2,TGTGCCAGCAGCCAAGATATTTGGGGAGTTCGGGCTTTCTTT,CASSQDIWGVRAFF
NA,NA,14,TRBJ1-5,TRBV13,TGTGCCAGCAGCATCCGGGACCAAAATCAGCCCCAGCATTTT,CASSIRDQNQPQHF
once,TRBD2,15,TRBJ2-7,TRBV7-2,TGTGCCAGCAGCTTAGTTCTAGCGGGGGGGCTTGAGCAGTACTTC,CASSLVLAGGLEQYF
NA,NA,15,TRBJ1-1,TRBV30,TGTGCCTGGAGTACGGTTCGACAGGTGAACACTGAAGCTTTCTTT,CAWSTVRQVNTEAFF
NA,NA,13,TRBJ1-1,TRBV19,TGTGCCAGTAGTATTCTAGGTCTCACTGAAGCTTTCTTT,CASSILGLTEAFF
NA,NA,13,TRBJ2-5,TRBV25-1,TGTGCCAGCAGTCTCTCAGATAAAGAGACCCAGTACTTC,CASSLSDKETQYF